The text below deals with one T cell receptor (beta chain). As yet, its antigen is unknown. The data were taken from a study of Graves' ophthalmopathy and Graves' hyperthyroidism. For the study at large: Peripheral blood collection took place at initial diagnosis, before any treatment. Broader study findings: Blood also carried most expanded thyroid clonotypes exceeding 0.001 frequency. Ophthalmopathy cases were distinguished from stable hyperthyroidism by a 13-signature model, reaching roughly 90% sensitivity and approximately 83% specificity.

Clinical symptoms, serum thyroxine, TRAb, thyroid ultrasound and orbital computed tomography determined diagnosis. Germline CDR1 SGHVS, CDR2 FQNEAQ. The trim removed 6 bases at V and 4 bases at J, leaving 6 bases unmatched. CDR3 size: 14 residues. Using RNA transcripts, the TCR beta CDR3 regions were amplified. HTBI primers primed a first-round RT-PCR, and a second-round multiplex PCR followed. One entry per CDR3 protein, called by TCRdb with MiXCR from the multiplex PCR reads. The sample consists of hundreds of thousands of distinct CDR3 sequences, about 24% of them appearing once. This chain uses TRBV7-8 with TRBJ1-1, with TRBD1 matching over 9 bases. The sequenced sample was peripheral blood. The TCR comes from a woman under 30 with stable Graves' hyperthyroidism. Some clones in this sample may be carry-over from other donors' samples. CDR3 residues: CASRWTGVGTEAFF. The CDR3 bases are TGTGCCAGCAGATGGACAGGGGTGGGCACTGAAGCTTTCTTT.